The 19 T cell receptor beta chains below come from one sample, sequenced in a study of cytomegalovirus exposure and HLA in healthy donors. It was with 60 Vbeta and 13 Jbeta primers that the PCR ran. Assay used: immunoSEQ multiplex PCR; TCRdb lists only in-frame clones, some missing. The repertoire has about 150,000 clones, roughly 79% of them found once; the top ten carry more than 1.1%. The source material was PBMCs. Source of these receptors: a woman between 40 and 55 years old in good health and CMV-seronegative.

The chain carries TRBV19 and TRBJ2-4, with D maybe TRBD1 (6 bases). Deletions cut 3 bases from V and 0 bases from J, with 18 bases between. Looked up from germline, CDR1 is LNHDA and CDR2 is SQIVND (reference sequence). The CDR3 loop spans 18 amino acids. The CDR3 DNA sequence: TGTGCCAGTAGTATCGAGGGACACCTAGAGGGAGCCAAAAACATTCAGTACTTC. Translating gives CASSIEGHLEGAKNIQYF.

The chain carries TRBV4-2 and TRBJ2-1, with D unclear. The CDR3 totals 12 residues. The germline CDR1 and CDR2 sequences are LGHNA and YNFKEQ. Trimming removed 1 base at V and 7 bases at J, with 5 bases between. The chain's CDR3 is CASSQARNEQFF. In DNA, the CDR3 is TGTGCCAGCAGCCAAGCCCGGAATGAGCAGTTCTTC.

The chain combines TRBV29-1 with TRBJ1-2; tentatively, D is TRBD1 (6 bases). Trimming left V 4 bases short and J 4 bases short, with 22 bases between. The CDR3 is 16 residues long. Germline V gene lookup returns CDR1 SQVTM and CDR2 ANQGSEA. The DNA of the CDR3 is TGCAGCGTTGGGCCGCGAGGGCAGGGGAACTTCTATGGCTACACCTTC. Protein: CSVGPRGQGNFYGYTF.

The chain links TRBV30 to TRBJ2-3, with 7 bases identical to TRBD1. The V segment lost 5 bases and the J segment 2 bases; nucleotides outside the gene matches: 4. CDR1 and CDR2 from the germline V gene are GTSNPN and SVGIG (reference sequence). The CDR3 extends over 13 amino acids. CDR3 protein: CAWDRVHTDTQYF. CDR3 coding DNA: TGTGCCTGGGACAGGGTCCACACAGATACGCAGTATTTT.

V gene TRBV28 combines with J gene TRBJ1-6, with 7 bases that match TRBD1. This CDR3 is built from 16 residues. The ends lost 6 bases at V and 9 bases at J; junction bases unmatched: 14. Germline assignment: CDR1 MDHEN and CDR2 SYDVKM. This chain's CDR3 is CASSPADRARGSPLHF. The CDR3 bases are TGTGCCAGCAGCCCTGCCGACAGGGCACGTGGTTCACCCCTCCACTTT. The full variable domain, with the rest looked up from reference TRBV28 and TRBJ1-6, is DVKVTQSSRYLVKRTGEKVFLECVQDMDHENMFWYRQDPGLGLRLIYFSYDVKMKEKGDIPEGYSVSREKKERFSLILESASTNQTSMYLCASSPADRARGSPLHFGNGTRLTVT.

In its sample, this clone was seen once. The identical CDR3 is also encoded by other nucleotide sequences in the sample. The CDR3 reads CASSLTTGNTEAFF. The CDR3, as DNA: TGCGCCAGCAGCTTGACGACAGGAAACACTGAAGCTTTCTTT. The chain links TRBV5-1 to TRBJ1-1; D might be TRBD1 (6 bases). V was trimmed by 1 base and J by 2 bases, leaving 9 bases between them. Germline CDR1 SGHRS, CDR2 YFSETQ. This CDR3 is built from 14 residues.

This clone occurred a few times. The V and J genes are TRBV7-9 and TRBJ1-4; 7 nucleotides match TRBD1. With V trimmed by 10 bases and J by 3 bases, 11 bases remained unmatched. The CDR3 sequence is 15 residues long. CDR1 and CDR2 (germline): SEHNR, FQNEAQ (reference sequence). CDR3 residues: CATTRQGGPNEKLFF. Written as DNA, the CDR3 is TGTGCCACCACTCGACAGGGAGGACCTAATGAAAAACTGTTTTTT.

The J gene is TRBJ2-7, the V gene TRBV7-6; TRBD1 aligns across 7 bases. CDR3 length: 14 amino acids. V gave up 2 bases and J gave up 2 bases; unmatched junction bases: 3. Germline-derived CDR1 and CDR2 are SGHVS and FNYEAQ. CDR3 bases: TGTGCCAGCAGCTTACGGGACAGTCCCTACGAGCAGTACTTC. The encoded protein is CASSLRDSPYEQYF.

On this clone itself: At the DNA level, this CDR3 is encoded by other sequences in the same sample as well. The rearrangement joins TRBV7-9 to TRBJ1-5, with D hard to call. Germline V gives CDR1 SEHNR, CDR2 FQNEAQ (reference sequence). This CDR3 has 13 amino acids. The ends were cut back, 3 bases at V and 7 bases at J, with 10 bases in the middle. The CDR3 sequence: CASSLEGRQPQHF. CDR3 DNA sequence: TGTGCCAGCAGCTTGGAGGGTCGGCAGCCCCAGCATTTT.

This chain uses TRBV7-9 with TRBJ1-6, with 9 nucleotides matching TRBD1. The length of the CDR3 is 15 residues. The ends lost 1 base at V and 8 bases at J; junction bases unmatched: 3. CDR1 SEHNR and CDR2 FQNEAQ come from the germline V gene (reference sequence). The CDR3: CASSLEGTGYSPLHF. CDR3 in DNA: TGTGCCAGCAGCTTAGAAGGGACAGGGTATTCACCCCTCCACTTT.

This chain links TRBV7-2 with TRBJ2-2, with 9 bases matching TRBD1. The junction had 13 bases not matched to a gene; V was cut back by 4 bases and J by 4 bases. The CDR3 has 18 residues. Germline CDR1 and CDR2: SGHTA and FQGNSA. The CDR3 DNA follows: TGTGCCAGCAGCTCTACAGGGGGCGGGGTGTATAGCACCGGGGAGCTGTTTTTT. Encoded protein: CASSSTGGGVYSTGELFF.

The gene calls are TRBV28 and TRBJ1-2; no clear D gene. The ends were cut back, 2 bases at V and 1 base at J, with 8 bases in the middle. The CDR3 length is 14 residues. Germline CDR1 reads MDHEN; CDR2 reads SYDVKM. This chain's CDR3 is CASSLGGSNYGYTF. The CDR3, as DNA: TGTGCCAGCAGTTTAGGAGGCAGTAACTATGGCTACACCTTC.

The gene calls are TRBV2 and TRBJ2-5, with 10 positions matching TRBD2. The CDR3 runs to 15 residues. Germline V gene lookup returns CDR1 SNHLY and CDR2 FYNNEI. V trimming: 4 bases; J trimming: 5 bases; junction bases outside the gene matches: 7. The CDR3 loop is CASSVGAGGRETQYF. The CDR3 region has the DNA TGTGCCAGCAGTGTGGGAGCGGGGGGGCGGGAGACCCAGTACTTC.

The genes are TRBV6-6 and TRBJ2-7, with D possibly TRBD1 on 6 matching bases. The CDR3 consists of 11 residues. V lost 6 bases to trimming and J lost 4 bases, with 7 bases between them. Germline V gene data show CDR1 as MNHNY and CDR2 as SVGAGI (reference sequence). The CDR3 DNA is TGTGCCAGCAGCACAGGGTACGAGCAGTACTTC. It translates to CASSTGYEQYF.

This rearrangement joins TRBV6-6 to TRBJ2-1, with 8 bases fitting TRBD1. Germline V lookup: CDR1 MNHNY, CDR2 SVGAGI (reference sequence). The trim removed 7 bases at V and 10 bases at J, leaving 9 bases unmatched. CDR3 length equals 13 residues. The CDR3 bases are TGTGCCAGCATTCTCGGACAGGGTACGGAGCAGTTCTTC. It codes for CASILGQGTEQFF.

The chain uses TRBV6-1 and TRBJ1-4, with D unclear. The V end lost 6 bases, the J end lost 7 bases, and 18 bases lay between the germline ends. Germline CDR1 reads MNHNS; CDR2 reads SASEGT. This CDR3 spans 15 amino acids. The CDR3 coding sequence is TGTGCCAGCAGACCTCCCAATTCAGAGGGTGAAAAACTGTTTTTT. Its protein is CASRPPNSEGEKLFF.

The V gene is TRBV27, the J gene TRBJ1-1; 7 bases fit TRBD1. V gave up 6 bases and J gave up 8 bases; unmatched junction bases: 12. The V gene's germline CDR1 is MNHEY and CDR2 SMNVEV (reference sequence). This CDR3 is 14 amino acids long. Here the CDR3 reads CASRIGQARSEAFF. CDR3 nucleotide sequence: TGTGCCAGCAGGATCGGACAGGCTCGCTCCGAAGCTTTCTTT.

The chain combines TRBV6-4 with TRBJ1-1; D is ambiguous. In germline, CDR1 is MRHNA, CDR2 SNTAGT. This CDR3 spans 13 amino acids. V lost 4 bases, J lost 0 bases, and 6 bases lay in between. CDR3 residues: CASSVQLNTEAFF. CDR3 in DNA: TGTGCCAGCAGTGTACAACTGAACACTGAAGCTTTCTTT.

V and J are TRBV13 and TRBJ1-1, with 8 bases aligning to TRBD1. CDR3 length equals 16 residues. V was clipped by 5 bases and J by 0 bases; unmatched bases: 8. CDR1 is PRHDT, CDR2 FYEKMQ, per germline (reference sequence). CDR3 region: CASSRQGTQLNTEAFF. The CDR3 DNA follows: TGTGCCAGCAGCCGACAGGGGACCCAGCTGAACACTGAAGCTTTCTTT.